This T cell receptor beta chain was captured by sequencing in a study of T-cell memory formation after mild COVID-19. Points from the study as a whole: Clonal second-wave expansions that peaked on day 37 had unconfirmed SARS-CoV-2 specificity.

Trimming took 2 bases from V and 7 from J, leaving 7 bases between them. CDR1 is KGHDR, CDR2 SFDVKD, per germline. The length of the CDR3 is 12 residues. Using its own MiXCR run on the 5' RACE reads, TCRdb lists one record per CDR3 protein. This table has about 49,000 distinct CDR3 sequences, about 7.3% appearing once. This clonotype was seen more than once but under ten times. Its antigen is currently unknown. The chain employs TRBV24-1 and TRBJ1-2; no definite D call. This sequence originates from a man younger than 35 who had mild COVID-19 (a few samples of this study predate the infection). Cell type and time point are not known. The specimen sequenced was PBMCs or a T cell subset sorted from them (not recorded which). The CDR3 sequence: CATSDSWGGYTF. In nucleotides, the CDR3 is TGTGCCACCAGTGATTCCTGGGGTGGCTACACCTTC.